What follows are 12 T cell receptor beta chains derived from one specimen sequenced in a study of radiotherapy plus CTLA-4 blockade in lung cancer. TCRdb keeps only in-frame clones here, not all; method: immunoSEQ multiplex PCR. The data hold approximately 80,000 clones, with about 80% observed a single time. The sequenced sample was peripheral blood, obtained from a patient treated with radiotherapy plus ipilimumab. Receptor source: a human donor with non-small cell lung cancer who had stable disease on radiotherapy plus ipilimumab.

This clone has a single count. This rearrangement joins TRBV6-5 to TRBJ1-4; unclear D gene. There are 14 residues in the CDR3. With 6 bases removed from V and 4 bases from J, the gap between germline ends came to 12 bases. Germline loops: CDR1 MNHEY, CDR2 SVGAGI. The CDR3 loop reads CASSRQDYNEKLFF. Here the CDR3 DNA reads TGTGCCAGCAGCCGCCAGGATTATAATGAAAAACTGTTTTTT.

CDR3 nucleotide sequence: TGTGCCAGCAGCTTTCAGGGGGGCACTGAAGCTTTCTTT. It is translated as CASSFQGGTEAFF. The chain combines TRBV11-3 with TRBJ1-1; the match to TRBD1 covers 7 bases. With 3 bases clipped from V and 4 bases from J, the junction kept 2 bases outside the gene matches. Germline lookup yields CDR1 SGHNT and CDR2 YENEEA. This CDR3 has 13 residues. The full variable domain, in which reference TRBV11-3 and TRBJ1-1 provide the parts outside the CDR3, is EAGVVQSPRYKIIEKKQPVAFWCNPISGHNTLYWYLQNLGQGPELLIRYENEEAVDDSQLPKDRFSAERLKGVDSTLKIQPAELGDSAVYLCASSFQGGTEAFFGQGTRLTVV.

This chain connects TRBV19 to TRBJ2-7; 7 nucleotides agree with TRBD2. The V gene end was trimmed by 2 bases and the J gene end by 7 bases; junction bases not matched to a gene: 2. CDR1 is LNHDA and CDR2 is SQIVND in the germline V gene (reference sequence). The CDR3 is 12 amino acids. This CDR3 reads CASSILGGEQYF. The DNA of the CDR3 is TGTGCCAGTAGTATACTGGGAGGGGAGCAGTACTTC.

The V call is TRBV9, the J call TRBJ1-2; D not resolved. With 0 bases removed from V and 5 bases from J, the gap between germline ends came to 11 bases. Germline values: CDR1 SGDLS, CDR2 YYNGEE. This CDR3 region has 14 residues. The CDR3 region is CASSVDTARYGYTF. The DNA of the CDR3 is TGTGCCAGCAGCGTAGATACGGCGAGATATGGCTACACCTTC.

This chain connects TRBV5-6 to TRBJ2-1; possibly TRBD2 for D (7 bases). Trimming removed 7 bases from V and 1 base from J, with 21 bases in between. The CDR3 covers 17 residues. Germline V gives CDR1 SGHDT, CDR2 YYEEEE. The CDR3, as DNA: TGTGCCAGCGGCTGGCCCCGGCGGGGGCTGTCCTACAATGAGCAGTTCTTC. It encodes CASGWPRRGLSYNEQFF.

V usage is TRBV11-1 and J usage is TRBJ2-2, with D unresolved. The CDR3 consists of 15 residues. Trimming took off 1 base at V and 3 bases at J, with 9 bases between the two ends. CDR1 and CDR2 from the germline V gene are SGHAT and FQDESV (reference sequence). The CDR3 coding sequence is TGTGCCAGCAGCTTAGGGATCGGAGACACCGGGGAGCTGTTTTTT. It codes for CASSLGIGDTGELFF.

The V gene is TRBV9, the J gene TRBJ2-2, with a weak D call TRBD2 (6 bases). The CDR3 spans 16 residues. With 4 bases removed from V and 4 bases from J, the gap between germline ends came to 17 bases. The germline gives CDR1 SGDLS, CDR2 YYNGEE. The CDR3 region is CASSPHFVGGTGELFF. DNA of the CDR3: TGTGCCAGCAGCCCCCATTTCGTGGGGGGCACCGGGGAGCTGTTTTTT.

The rearrangement uses TRBV4-1 and TRBJ1-4; D might be TRBD1 (5 bases). Between the trimmed V and J ends, which lost 0 bases and 8 bases, there was a span of 10 bases. Germline assignment: CDR1 MGHRA and CDR2 YSYEKL. The length of the CDR3 is 14 residues. CDR3 residues: CASSQEGQGEKLFF. CDR3 coding DNA: TGCGCCAGCAGCCAAGAAGGGCAGGGCGAAAAACTGTTTTTT.

The chain uses TRBV7-9 and TRBJ2-2, with 10 positions matching TRBD1. The germline V gene encodes CDR1 SEHNR and CDR2 FQNEAQ (reference sequence). Germline trimming cut 5 bases from V and 3 bases from J; bases unmatched to any gene: 3. This CDR3 spans 15 amino acids. The CDR3 bases are TGTGCCAGCAGCAAGACAGGGGGCGACACCGGGGAGCTGTTTTTT. It codes for CASSKTGGDTGELFF.

The chain employs TRBV10-3 and TRBJ1-6; unclear D gene. The V and J ends lost 0 bases and 9 bases respectively, with 9 bases between them. CDR3 size: 14 residues. CDR1 is ENHRY, CDR2 SYGVKD, per germline. CDR3 amino acids: CAISESGQVSPLHF. In nucleotides, the CDR3 is TGTGCCATCAGTGAGTCTGGTCAGGTTTCACCCCTCCACTTT.

The rearrangement joins TRBV7-2 to TRBJ2-1, with D unclear. The germline gives CDR1 SGHTA, CDR2 FQGNSA. There are 15 residues in the CDR3. V dropped 1 base and J dropped 3 bases, with 10 bases sitting between them. The CDR3, as DNA: TGTGCCAGCAGCTTAGGGGTGATGTACTACAATGAGCAGTTCTTC. Translated: CASSLGVMYYNEQFF.

This chain links TRBV28 with TRBJ2-7, with 7 bases fitting TRBD1. Trimming removed 5 bases from V and 3 bases from J; junction bases left unmatched: 4. In germline, CDR1 is MDHEN, CDR2 SYDVKM. The length of the CDR3 is 13 residues. This chain's CDR3 is CASSRQGFYEQYF. In nucleotides, the CDR3 is TGTGCCAGCAGTAGACAGGGATTCTACGAGCAGTACTTC.